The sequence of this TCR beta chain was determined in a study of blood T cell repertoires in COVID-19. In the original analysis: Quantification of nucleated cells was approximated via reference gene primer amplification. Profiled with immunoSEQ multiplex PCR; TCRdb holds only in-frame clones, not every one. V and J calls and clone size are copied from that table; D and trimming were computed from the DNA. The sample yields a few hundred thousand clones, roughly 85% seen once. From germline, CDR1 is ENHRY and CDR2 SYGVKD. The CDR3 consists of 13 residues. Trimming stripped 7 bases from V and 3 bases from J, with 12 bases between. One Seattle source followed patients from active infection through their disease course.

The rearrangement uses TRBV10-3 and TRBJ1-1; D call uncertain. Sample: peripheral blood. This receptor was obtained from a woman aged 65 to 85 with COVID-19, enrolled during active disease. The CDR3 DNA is TGTGCCATCATGCACGGCCGGGACACTGAAGCTTTCTTT. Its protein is CAIMHGRDTEAFF.